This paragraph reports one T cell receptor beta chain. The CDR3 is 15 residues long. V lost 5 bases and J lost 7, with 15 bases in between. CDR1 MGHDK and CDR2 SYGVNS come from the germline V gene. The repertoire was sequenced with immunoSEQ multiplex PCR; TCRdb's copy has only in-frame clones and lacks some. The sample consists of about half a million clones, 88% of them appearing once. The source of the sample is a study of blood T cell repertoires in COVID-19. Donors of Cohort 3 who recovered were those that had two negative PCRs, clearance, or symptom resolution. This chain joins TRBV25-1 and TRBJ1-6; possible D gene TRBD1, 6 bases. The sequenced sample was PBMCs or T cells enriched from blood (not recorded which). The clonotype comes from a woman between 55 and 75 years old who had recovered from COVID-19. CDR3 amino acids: CASSRGGGLNSPLHF. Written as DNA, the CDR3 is TGTGCCAGCAGTAGGGGGGGTGGACTCAATTCACCCCTCCACTTT.